This T cell receptor (beta chain) was captured by sequencing in a study of blood T cell repertoires in COVID-19. In the study overall: Nucleic acid was either cDNA or gDNA, and it came from T cells, B-cell-depleted T cells, or PBMCs.

TCRdb's copy holds only in-frame clones and misses some; the assay was immunoSEQ multiplex PCR. Here the sample spans 190,000 or so clones, roughly 80% being singletons. There are 12 residues in the CDR3. Trimming took 5 bases from V and 2 from J, leaving 8 bases between them. Germline-derived CDR1 and CDR2 are SQVTM and ANQGSEA. The chain joins TRBV29-1 to TRBJ2-3; D is undetermined. The clonotype comes from a middle-aged man who had recovered from COVID-19. Sequencing input: PBMCs or T cells enriched from blood (not recorded which). This CDR3 is CSVIWATDTQYF. CDR3 coding DNA: TGCAGCGTTATCTGGGCCACAGATACGCAGTATTTT.